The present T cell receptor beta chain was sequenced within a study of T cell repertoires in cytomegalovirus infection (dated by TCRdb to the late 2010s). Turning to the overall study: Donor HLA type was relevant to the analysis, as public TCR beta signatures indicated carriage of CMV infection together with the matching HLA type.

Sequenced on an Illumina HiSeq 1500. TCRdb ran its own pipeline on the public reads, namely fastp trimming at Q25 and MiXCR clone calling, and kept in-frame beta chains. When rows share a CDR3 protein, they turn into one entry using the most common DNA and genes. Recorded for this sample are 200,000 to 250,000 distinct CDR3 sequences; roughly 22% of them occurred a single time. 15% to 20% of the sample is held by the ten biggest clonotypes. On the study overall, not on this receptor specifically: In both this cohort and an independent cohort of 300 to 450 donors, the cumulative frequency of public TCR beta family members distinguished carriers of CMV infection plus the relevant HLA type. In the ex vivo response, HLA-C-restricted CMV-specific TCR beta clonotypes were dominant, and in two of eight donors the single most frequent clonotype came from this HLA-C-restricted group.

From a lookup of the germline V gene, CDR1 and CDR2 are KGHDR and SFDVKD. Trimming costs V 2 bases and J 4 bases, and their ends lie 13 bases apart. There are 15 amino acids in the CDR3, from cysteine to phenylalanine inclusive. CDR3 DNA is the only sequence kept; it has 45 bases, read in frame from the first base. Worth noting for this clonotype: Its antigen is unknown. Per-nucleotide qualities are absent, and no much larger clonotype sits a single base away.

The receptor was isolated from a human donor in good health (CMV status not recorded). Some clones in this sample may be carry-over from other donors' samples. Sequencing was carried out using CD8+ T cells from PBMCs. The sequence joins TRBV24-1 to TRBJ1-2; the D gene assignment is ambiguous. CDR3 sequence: CATSDSSDTTYGYTF. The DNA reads TGTGCCACCAGTGATTCCTCAGATACCACCTATGGCTACACCTTC.